Listed here is a single T cell receptor beta chain. The CDR3 has 14 residues. The V end lost 0 bases, the J end lost 2 bases, and 9 bases lay between the germline ends. Germline V gives CDR1 SGHRS, CDR2 YFSETQ. This specimen comes from a study of control samples from healthy donors and cancer patients. TCRdb's copy holds only in-frame clones and misses some; the assay was immunoSEQ multiplex PCR. Of some 13,000 clones in the sample, about 77% were seen once. The gene calls are TRBV5-1 and TRBJ2-7; no clear D. The sequencing input was formalin-fixed, paraffin-embedded tissue. The receptor comes from a male donor with melanoma. The CDR3 bases are TGCGCCAGCAGCTTGGCTGGCGGTGCCTACGAGCAGTACTTC. It encodes CASSLAGGAYEQYF. Full variable domain (missing parts from reference TRBV5-1 and TRBJ2-7): KAGVTQTPRYLIKTRGQQVTLSCSPISGHRSVSWYQQTPGQGLQFLFEYFSETQRNKGNFPGRFSGRQFSNSRSEMNVSTLELGDSALYLCASSLAGGAYEQYFGPGTRLTVT.